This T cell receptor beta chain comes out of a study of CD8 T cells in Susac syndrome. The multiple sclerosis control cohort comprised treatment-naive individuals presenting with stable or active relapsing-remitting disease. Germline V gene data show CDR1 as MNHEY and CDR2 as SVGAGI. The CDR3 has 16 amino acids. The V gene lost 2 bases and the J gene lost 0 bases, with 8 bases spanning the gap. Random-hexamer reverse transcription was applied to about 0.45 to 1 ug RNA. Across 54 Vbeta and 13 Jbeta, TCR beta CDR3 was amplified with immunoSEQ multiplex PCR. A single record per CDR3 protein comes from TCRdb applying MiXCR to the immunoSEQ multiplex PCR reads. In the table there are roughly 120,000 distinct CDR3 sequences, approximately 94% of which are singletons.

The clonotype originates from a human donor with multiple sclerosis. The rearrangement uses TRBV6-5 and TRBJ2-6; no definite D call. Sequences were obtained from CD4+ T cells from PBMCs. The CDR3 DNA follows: TGTGCCAGCAGTTACCTTTCTTTCTCTGGGGCCAACGTCCTGACTTTC. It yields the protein CASSYLSFSGANVLTF.